This TCR beta chain was captured in a study of control samples from healthy donors and cancer patients. Profiling relied on immunoSEQ multiplex PCR, and the TCRdb table lists in-frame clones only, not all of them. Of approximately 140,000 clones in the sample, around nine tenths are singletons; the top ten hold around 10%. The CDR3 spans 11 residues. Germline V gene sequence: CDR1 SGHTA, CDR2 FQGNSA. Trimming removed 5 bases from V and 4 bases from J, with 5 bases in between. The chain links TRBV7-2 to TRBJ1-2; D is unclear. The origin of this receptor is a woman younger than 45 in good health. The sequenced sample was blood. The chain's CDR3 is CASSNRYGYTF. The CDR3 DNA follows: TGTGCCAGCAGCAACCGCTATGGCTACACCTTC.